What follows describes a single TCR beta chain. TCRdb's table, derived via immunoSEQ multiplex PCR, lists solely in-frame clones and lacks some. The sample lists tens of thousands of clones; approximately 88% were seen once. This sample was included in a study of T cell responses to AZD1222 COVID-19 vaccine. Sequenced here: peripheral blood, sampled on day 0 of AZD1222 vaccination. This TCR came from an adult in good health.

CDR3 DNA sequence: TGTGCCTGGAGGGAGGGGAATAATCAGCCCCAGCATTTT. Protein product: CAWREGNNQPQHF. V is TRBV30 and J is TRBJ1-5, with D tentatively TRBD1 (5 bases). Germline assignment: CDR1 GTSNPN and CDR2 SVGIG (reference sequence). Trimming took 3 bases from V and 4 from J, leaving 10 bases between them. The CDR3 spans 13 residues.